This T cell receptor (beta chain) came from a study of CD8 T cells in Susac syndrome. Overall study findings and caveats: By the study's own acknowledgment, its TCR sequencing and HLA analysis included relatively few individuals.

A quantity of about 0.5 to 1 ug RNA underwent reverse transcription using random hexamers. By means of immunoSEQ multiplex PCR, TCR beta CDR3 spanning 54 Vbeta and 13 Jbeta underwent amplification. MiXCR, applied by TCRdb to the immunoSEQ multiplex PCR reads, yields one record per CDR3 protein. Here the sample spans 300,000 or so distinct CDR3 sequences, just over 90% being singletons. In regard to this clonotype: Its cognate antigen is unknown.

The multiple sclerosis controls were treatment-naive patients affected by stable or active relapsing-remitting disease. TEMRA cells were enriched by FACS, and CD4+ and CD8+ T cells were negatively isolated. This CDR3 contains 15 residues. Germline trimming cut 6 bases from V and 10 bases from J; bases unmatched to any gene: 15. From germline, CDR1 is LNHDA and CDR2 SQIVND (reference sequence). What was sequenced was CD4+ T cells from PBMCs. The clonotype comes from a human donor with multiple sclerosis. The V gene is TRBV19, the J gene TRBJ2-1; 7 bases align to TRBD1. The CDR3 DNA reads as TGTGCCAGTAGCCAGGGGGAACTAAGGGCAGGAGAGCAGTTCTTC. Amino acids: CASSQGELRAGEQFF. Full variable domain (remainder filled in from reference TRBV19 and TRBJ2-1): DGGITQSPKYLFRKEGQNVTLSCEQNLNHDAMYWYRQDPGQGLRLIYYSQIVNDFQKGDIAEGYSVSREKKESFPLTVTSAQKNPTAFYLCASSQGELRAGEQFFGPGTRLTVL.